These 10 T cell receptor beta chains originate from one sample sequenced in a study of Ad26.COV2.S vaccination and SARS-CoV-2 variants. The treatment: roughly 20 received Ad26.COV2.S at low or high dose, single or two shots; roughly 5 received placebo; per-sample allocation not given. Sampling took place 63 days after the first vaccine or placebo injection. The data were produced by immunoSEQ multiplex PCR, yet TCRdb's version contains in-frame clones alone and is incomplete. This sample carries nearly 400,000 clones, 75% to 90% of them seen once, and the ten largest clones take around 1.8%. The sample in question was peripheral blood, obtained in a trial of Ad26.COV2.S vaccine versus placebo. All receptors come from a person aged 18-60 years who received the Ad26.COV2.S COVID-19 vaccine or a placebo.

V usage is TRBV5-6 and J usage is TRBJ2-2; D remains unclear. Per germline, CDR1 SGHDT and CDR2 YYEEEE. With 3 bases removed from V and 5 bases from J, the gap between germline ends came to 11 bases. This CDR3 region has 14 residues. The DNA for the CDR3 is TGTGCCAGCAGCTCAGTCCCCGATACCGGGGAGCTGTTTTTT. This codes for CASSSVPDTGELFF.

The J gene is TRBJ2-1, the V gene TRBV15, with 8 bases fitting TRBD2. Per germline, CDR1 LNHNV and CDR2 YYDKDF (reference sequence). V gave up 5 bases and J gave up 2 bases; unmatched junction bases: 8. The CDR3 has 16 residues. The CDR3 sequence is CATSLGASGPYNEQFF. The CDR3, as DNA: TGTGCCACCAGCTTGGGGGCTAGCGGGCCCTACAATGAGCAGTTCTTC.

This chain joins TRBV6-1 and TRBJ1-3; no clear D gene. Germline assignment: CDR1 MNHNS and CDR2 SASEGT. V was shortened by 2 bases and J by 4 bases, with 12 bases between the two germline ends. The CDR3 spans 15 residues. CDR3 protein: CASSESWGLGNTIYF. CDR3 coding DNA: TGTGCCAGCAGTGAAAGTTGGGGATTGGGAAACACCATATATTTT.

The CDR3 bases are TGTGCCTGGCTTAGCGGGACCTACTATGGCTACACCTTC. It is translated as CAWLSGTYYGYTF. The rearrangement uses TRBV30 and TRBJ1-2, with TRBD1 as a possible D gene (5 bases). The CDR3 covers 13 residues. Germline-derived CDR1 and CDR2 are GTSNPN and SVGIG (reference sequence). Trimming stripped 5 bases from V and 3 bases from J, with 13 bases between. The full variable domain, with the rest looked up from reference TRBV30 and TRBJ1-2, is SQTIHQWPATLVQPVGSPLSLECTVEGTSNPNLYWYRQAAGRGLQLLFYSVGIGQISSEVPQNLSASRPQDRQFILSSKKLLLSDSGFYLCAWLSGTYYGYTFGSGTRLTVV.

The J gene is TRBJ2-1, the V gene TRBV7-9, with 14 bases lining up with TRBD2. This CDR3 comprises 17 residues. In germline, CDR1 is SEHNR, CDR2 FQNEAQ (reference sequence). J was trimmed by 8 bases and V by 3 bases; bases with no gene match: 9. CDR3 sequence (DNA): TGTGCCAGCAGCTTGGGACTAGCGGGAGTATCCCCCCATGAGCAGTTCTTC. Protein: CASSLGLAGVSPHEQFF.

This chain links TRBV3-1 (or the pseudogene TRBV3-2) with TRBJ1-1; TRBD1 aligns across 7 bases. V was clipped by 2 bases and J by 8 bases; unmatched bases: 8. This CDR3 comprises 14 residues. CDR1 and CDR2 from the germline V gene are LGHDT and YNNKEL (reference sequence). The CDR3 here is CASSQRRQGGEAFF. In DNA, the CDR3 is TGTGCCAGCAGCCAACGTAGACAGGGAGGGGAAGCTTTCTTT.

This clone was seen only a few times. This chain connects TRBV10-1 to TRBJ2-7, with unresolved D. CDR3 length: 11 residues. Germline V gene data show CDR1 as WNHNN and CDR2 as SYGVQD (reference sequence). Trimming took off 3 bases at V and 6 bases at J, with 6 bases between the two ends. The CDR3 coding sequence is TGCGCCAGCAGTGATTCCGGCGAGCAGTACTTC. It yields the protein CASSDSGEQYF.

The V and J genes are TRBV12-3 or TRBV12-4 and TRBJ2-1; D remains unclear. Deletions cut 3 bases from V and 10 bases from J, with 13 bases between. CDR3 length: 13 amino acids. This chain's CDR3 is CASSFSPSYEQFF. Written as DNA, the CDR3 is TGTGCCAGCAGTTTTTCACCCAGCTACGAGCAGTTCTTC.

V usage is TRBV5-3 and J usage is TRBJ2-7; a weak D match, TRBD2 (6 bases). TRBV5-3 is classed as an ORF, of uncertain function. CDR3 size: 13 residues. V was cut by 0 bases and J by 7 bases, with 11 bases left in between. CDR3 DNA: TGTGCCAGAAGCTTGGCCAGGGACTGGGAGCAGTACTTC. Encoded protein: CARSLARDWEQYF.

The chain joins TRBV19 to TRBJ2-2; 15 nucleotides line up with TRBD2. The CDR3 sequence is 19 residues long. The junction had 10 bases not matched to a gene; V was cut back by 2 bases and J by 6 bases. Per germline, CDR1 LNHDA and CDR2 SQIVND (reference sequence). The CDR3 sequence is CASSIRTSGRAKIAGELFF. CDR3 DNA sequence: TGTGCCAGTAGTATAAGGACTAGCGGGAGGGCAAAGATTGCCGGGGAGCTGTTTTTT. Looking up the rest from reference TRBV19 and TRBJ2-2 gives the full variable domain: DGGITQSPKYLFRKEGQNVTLSCEQNLNHDAMYWYRQDPGQGLRLIYYSQIVNDFQKGDIAEGYSVSREKKESFPLTVTSAQKNPTAFYLCASSIRTSGRAKIAGELFFGEGSRLTVL.